This T cell receptor (beta chain) came from a study of blood T cell repertoires in COVID-19 (dated by TCRdb to about 2020). At the level of the whole study: Samples from collaborators originated in the United States, Italy and Spain and spanned both the acute and convalescent phases of COVID-19. Where HLA class I and class II types were available, the types were taken from metadata supplied by the sample provider, not from assay-based typing. The samples were drawn from two sources: the first 160 participants of the ongoing ImmuneRACE study, and some 1,300 subjects contributed by 6 global collaborators. Subjects who had been exposed to COVID-19, were actively infected with it, or had recovered from it provided the deeply sampled blood TCRbeta repertoires that made up the dataset. The repertoires were released in a freely available public database meant as a resource for research on the immune response to SARS-CoV-2. Sample metadata almost always included a de-identified subject ID, COVID-19 status, age in years and sex. The material from the prospective study consisted of cDNA or gDNA derived from T cells, B-cell-depleted T cells, or PBMCs. Study-wide conclusions, independent of this receptor: How much clinical and demographic metadata was included differed by source and by participant, and the metadata was provided uncurated.

Comments on this clone: Its target antigen remains unknown. No base-level quality is on record; no much larger clone is a single base apart.

CDR1 and CDR2, looked up from the germline V gene, are SGHRS and YFSETQ. The CDR3 spans 16 residues, from the cysteine through the phenylalanine. Only CDR3 DNA is held: 48 bases, read in frame from base 1. Between the V and J ends, shortened by 0 bases and 2 bases respectively, the junction contains 13 bases. The immunoSEQ Assay, a bias-controlled multiplex PCR, was used to amplify TCRbeta CDR3 regions from genomic DNA. From the authors' description of their analysis: The number of nucleated cells in each sample was estimated from the amplification of reference gene primers within the assay. To quantify the absolute abundance of each unique TCRbeta CDR3 rearrangement, sequence reads were collapsed and filtered. For each sample, productive Simpson clonality was calculated as the square root of Simpson's diversity index over productive rearrangements. TCRdb re-hosts the immuneACCESS table, in-frame sequences only. Its copies lack some clones; in the studies checked, an unresolved V gene accounts for under half of them, and the cause for the rest is not known. D and trimming were read from the DNA, whereas the V and J calls and clone size are those reported in that table. A total of under 250,000 clones appear in this sample, around four fifths of them only once. The leading ten clones occupy 5.1% of the sample.

Another Seattle source contributed samples from volunteer blood donors who had recovered from COVID-19. Whole blood was collected in K2EDTA tubes by collaborating institutions according to the institutions' own protocols. For TCRbeta analysis, collaborators shipped samples in one of three forms: frozen whole blood, isolated PBMCs, or DNA extracted from either of those sample types. The receptor was isolated from a woman aged 55-69 years who had recovered from COVID-19. This chain is built from TRBV5-1 and TRBJ2-3; TRBD1 might be the D gene, on 5 matching bases. Sequencing input: peripheral blood. The CDR3 reads as follows: CASSLGGLLHTDTQYF. The bases are TGCGCCAGCAGCTTGGGGGGCCTACTACACACAGATACGCAGTATTTT.